This TCR beta chain was identified in a study of shared clonotypes between healthy human individuals. Running of the assay took place at deep level. The protocol was immunoSEQ multiplex PCR, while the TCRdb copy is restricted to in-frame clones and leaves out a portion. Of some 1,600,000 clones in the sample, 95% to 99% were seen once. Concerning this clone itself: Its antigen is unidentified.

V was clipped by 8 bases and J by 0 bases; unmatched bases: 4. Per the germline V gene, CDR1 is MNHNY and CDR2 is SVGAGI (reference sequence). The CDR3 extends over 14 amino acids. Whole-study findings and limits: Limited genetic and exposure-history diversity came from having few donors.

Healthy adults negative for HIV, lacking recent acute infections or vaccinations, served as donors. Every one of the donors was a Caucasian adult that lived in Nashville, Tennessee. What was sequenced was naive CD4+ T cells sorted from blood. Subset of the sample: CD45RA+ positively selected. This sequence originates from a man aged 25 to 40 in good health. The genes are TRBV6-6 and TRBJ2-3; 8 nucleotides agree with TRBD1. CDR3 DNA sequence: TGTGCCAGCCGGACAGGGACTAGCACAGATACGCAGTATTTT. This gives the protein CASRTGTSTDTQYF.